The 17 T cell receptor beta chains reported below all come from one sample, sequenced in a study of siplizumab effects on memory and regulatory T cells (dated by TCRdb to about 2019). Preparation of the library involved the immunoSEQ multiplex PCR assay. TCRdb re-hosts the immuneACCESS table, in-frame sequences only. Its copies lack some clones; in the studies checked, an unresolved V gene accounts for under half of them, and the cause for the rest is not known. This sample has 60,000 to 65,000 clones in its table, and roughly 85% of those were observed once. About 0.41% of the sample is held by the ten biggest clonotypes. Material for sequencing was memory CD4+ T cells sorted from blood. Interpreted using the paper, the cell subset or site label stands for: unstimulated CD4+ memory T cells. These receptors all come from a human donor in good health.

This clone was counted between two and nine times. V gene TRBV2 combines with J gene TRBJ1-5, with no clear D. V lost 9 bases, J lost 2 bases, and 11 bases lay in between. Germline V gives CDR1 SNHLY, CDR2 FYNNEI. This CDR3 is built from 13 residues. The CDR3 bases are TGTGCCAGTGAGCTCGGGGGCAATCAGCCCCAGCATTTT. Its protein is CASELGGNQPQHF.

The chain combines TRBV11-2 with TRBJ1-6; D might be TRBD1 (5 bases). V was cut by 5 bases and J by 8 bases, with 16 bases left in between. Germline-derived CDR1 and CDR2 are SGHAT and FQNNGV. The CDR3 runs 15 residues. CDR3 sequence (DNA): TGTGCCAGCAGCCCTTCGGGGACGGCCTATTCACCCCTCCACTTT. Amino acids: CASSPSGTAYSPLHF. Full variable domain (remainder filled in from reference TRBV11-2 and TRBJ1-6): EAGVAQSPRYKIIEKRQSVAFWCNPISGHATLYWYQQILGQGPKLLIQFQNNGVVDDSQLPKDRFSAERLKGVDSTLKIQPAKLEDSAVYLCASSPSGTAYSPLHFGNGTRLTVT.

The chain links TRBV19 to TRBJ1-5; maybe TRBD1 (6 bases). CDR3 size: 17 residues. With 7 bases removed from V and 0 bases from J, the gap between germline ends came to 19 bases. Germline CDR1 and CDR2: LNHDA and SQIVND (reference sequence). The DNA of the CDR3 is TGTGCCAGTAAGCCAGGACAGTCTTTTTATAGCAATCAGCCCCAGCATTTT. Translating gives CASKPGQSFYSNQPQHF.

The CDR3 sequence is CASSFGGLYGIPEAFF. The CDR3 DNA sequence: TGTGCCAGCAGCTTTGGAGGACTGTACGGGATACCCGAAGCTTTCTTT. This chain uses TRBV5-5 with TRBJ1-1, with D uncertain. Trimming left V 2 bases short and J 8 bases short, with 22 bases between. This CDR3 is built from 16 residues. Germline CDR1 and CDR2: SGHKS and YYEKEE (reference sequence). The complete variable domain, with remaining parts taken from reference TRBV5-5 and TRBJ1-1, reads DAGVTQSPTHLIKTRGQQVTLRCSPISGHKSVSWYQQVLGQGPQFIFQYYEKEERGRGNFPDRFSARQFPNYSSELNVNALLLGDSALYLCASSFGGLYGIPEAFFGQGTRLTVV.

This sequence joins TRBV7-9 and TRBJ2-5; D not certain. Per the germline V gene, CDR1 is SEHNR and CDR2 is FQNEAQ (reference sequence). The V gene lost 3 bases and the J gene lost 4 bases, with 6 bases spanning the gap. The CDR3 is made up of 12 amino acids. The CDR3 loop is CASSFQRETQYF. In DNA, the CDR3 is TGTGCCAGCAGCTTCCAACGAGAGACCCAGTACTTC.

The chain employs TRBV19 and TRBJ2-1; 7 bases line up with TRBD1. Germline CDR1 and CDR2: LNHDA and SQIVND (reference sequence). Trimming cost V 4 bases and J 12 bases; bases outside gene matches: 18. The CDR3 consists of 16 residues. The CDR3 region has the DNA TGTGCCAGTAGTACGGCTCGGGACAGATATTTGAGGGGGCAGTTCTTC. Its protein product is CASSTARDRYLRGQFF.

The chain has TRBV5-1 and TRBJ1-6; perhaps TRBD1 as D (6 bases). This CDR3 has 16 amino acids. Germline assignment: CDR1 SGHRS and CDR2 YFSETQ. V shed 3 bases and J shed 7 bases, with 17 bases lying between them. The CDR3 coding sequence is TGCGCCAGCAGCTATCGGGACACCGATCGCAATTCACCCCTCCACTTT. As protein: CASSYRDTDRNSPLHF.

The chain is built from TRBV7-8 and TRBJ2-5; D gene unclear. Between the trimmed V and J ends, which lost 5 bases and 5 bases, there was a span of 9 bases. This CDR3 comprises 12 residues. CDR1 and CDR2 (germline): SGHVS, FQNEAQ. CDR3 loop: CASSKEWETQYF. The CDR3 DNA reads TGTGCCAGCAGCAAAGAATGGGAGACCCAGTACTTC.

The chain uses TRBV7-2 and TRBJ2-7; D perhaps matches TRBD1 (5 bases). V shed 1 base and J shed 5 bases, with 15 bases lying between them. This CDR3 is built from 15 residues. Germline CDR1 SGHTA, CDR2 FQGNSA. The CDR3 is CASSLEAGPVHEQYF. The DNA of the CDR3 is TGTGCCAGCAGCTTAGAGGCAGGGCCGGTCCACGAGCAGTACTTC.

This chain links TRBV11-2 with TRBJ2-7; 7 nucleotides match TRBD1. V trimming: 2 bases; J trimming: 2 bases; junction bases outside the gene matches: 6. Germline CDR1 reads SGHAT; CDR2 reads FQNNGV. CDR3 length: 15 amino acids. The chain's CDR3 is CASSLTRGGPYEQYF. CDR3 nucleotide sequence: TGTGCCAGCAGCTTAACCAGAGGGGGCCCCTACGAGCAGTACTTC.

This chain joins TRBV27 and TRBJ2-5; D possibly corresponds to TRBD2 (5 bases). CDR3 length: 16 residues. V lost 6 bases, J lost 0 bases, and 17 bases lay in between. Germline CDR1 is MNHEY and CDR2 is SMNVEV (reference sequence). In DNA form, the CDR3 reads TGTGCCAGCAGACGGGGTGGCATACTTGACCAAGAGACCCAGTACTTC. As protein: CASRRGGILDQETQYF.

A word on this clone: This CDR3 is also generated by other DNA sequences in the sample. This chain uses TRBV7-6 with TRBJ2-3, with TRBD1 identical over 7 bases. CDR1 is SGHVS and CDR2 is FNYEAQ in the germline V gene. This CDR3 is built from 16 residues. After removal of 5 bases from V and 6 bases from J, the junction contained 14 bases not matched to a gene. The CDR3 DNA sequence: TGTGCCAGCAGCGGTACTGGGGGACAGAACACGGATACGCAGTATTTT. The encoded protein is CASSGTGGQNTDTQYF.

This chain connects TRBV30 to TRBJ2-7; 8 positions match TRBD2. J was trimmed by 7 bases and V by 3 bases; bases with no gene match: 11. The CDR3 is 14 residues long. Germline V gene data show CDR1 as GTSNPN and CDR2 as SVGIG (reference sequence). The DNA for the CDR3 is TGTGCCTGGAGCCGGGGGGGGTCGATTTTTGAGCAGTACTTC. It translates to CAWSRGGSIFEQYF. Full variable domain (rest looked up from reference TRBV30 and TRBJ2-7): SQTIHQWPATLVQPVGSPLSLECTVEGTSNPNLYWYRQAAGRGLQLLFYSVGIGQISSEVPQNLSASRPQDRQFILSSKKLLLSDSGFYLCAWSRGGSIFEQYFGPGTRLTVT.

The chain links TRBV19 to TRBJ1-1; TRBD1 is a possible D gene (6 bases). The CDR3 spans 12 residues. Trimming removed 8 bases from V and 7 bases from J, with 14 bases in between. CDR1 and CDR2 (germline): LNHDA, SQIVND (reference sequence). As DNA, the CDR3 is TGTGCCAGTTTACAGGGTTGGCGTGAAGCTTTCTTT. It codes for CASLQGWREAFF.

The rearrangement joins TRBV18 to TRBJ2-2; D might be TRBD2 (7 bases). The CDR3 covers 17 residues. The germline V gene encodes CDR1 KGHSH and CDR2 LQKENI. V was cut by 0 bases and J by 3 bases, with 14 bases left in between. The CDR3 region has the DNA TGTGCCAGCTCACCACCGCCGGGGGGCAGAGACACCGGGGAGCTGTTTTTT. Protein sequence: CASSPPPGGRDTGELFF. Based on the CDR3 plus reference TRBV18 and TRBJ2-2, the full variable domain is NAGVMQNPRHLVRRRGQEARLRCSPMKGHSHVYWYRQLPEEGLKFMVYLQKENIIDESGMPKERFSAEFPKEGPSILRIQQVVRGDSAAYFCASSPPPGGRDTGELFFGEGSRLTVL.

The J gene is TRBJ2-7, the V gene TRBV12-5; a possible D gene is TRBD1 (5 bases). CDR1 and CDR2 from the germline V gene are LGHNT and FRNRAP. The CDR3 loop spans 12 amino acids. V was cut by 1 base and J by 7 bases, with 8 bases left in between. CDR3 sequence reads: CASGLGSGEQYF. The CDR3 region has the DNA TGTGCTAGTGGTTTGGGATCAGGGGAGCAGTACTTC. Full variable domain (outside the CDR3, taken from reference TRBV12-5 and TRBJ2-7): DARVTQTPRHKVTEMGQEVTMRCQPILGHNTVFWYRQTMMQGLELLAYFRNRAPLDDSGMPKDRFSAEMPDATLATLKIQPSEPRDSAVYFCASGLGSGEQYFGPGTRLTVT.

The V call is TRBV7-3, the J call TRBJ1-2, with D possibly TRBD1 on 5 matching bases. V was pared by 4 bases and J by 5 bases, with 17 bases between. CDR3 length: 15 residues. Germline assignment: CDR1 SGHTA and CDR2 FQGTGA. CDR3 sequence: CASSSAGGFVYGYTF. The CDR3 region has the DNA TGTGCCAGCAGCTCCGCGGGGGGTTTTGTTTATGGCTACACCTTC.